This T cell receptor beta chain was sequenced for a study of cytomegalovirus exposure and HLA in healthy donors. The CDR3 consists of 12 residues. Trimming stripped 8 bases from V and 10 bases from J, with 17 bases between. Germline CDR1 and CDR2: MDHEN and SYDVKM. This clone occurred a few times. Vbeta (60) and Jbeta (13) primers were used in the PCR. Using immunoSEQ multiplex PCR, the repertoire was profiled, and TCRdb retains in-frame clones only, with some absent. The table lists 110,000 or so clones, roughly 9% of them singletons. This sequence joins TRBV28 and TRBJ1-1, with D possibly being TRBD1 (6 bases). Sequenced sample: PBMCs. This sequence originates from a woman in her thirties or forties in good health and CMV-seropositive. CDR3: CASDKGGGRAFF. Here the CDR3 DNA reads TGTGCCAGCGACAAAGGGGGTGGAAGAGCTTTCTTT.